The clone carrying this T cell receptor beta chain showed up just once. Its antigen is still unknown. Cells designated naive CD8 were CD45RO-negative and were positively selected for CCR7, with terminally differentiated effector memory CD45RA+ cells excluded. Germline CDR1 SQVTM, CDR2 ANQGSEA. The germline V and J ends were trimmed by 5 bases and 2 bases, with 16 bases remaining between them. The CDR3 consists of 14 residues. A deep-level run was used for the assay. The authors' processing: There were no quality scores in the junction-only immunoSEQ sequences, so filtering differed. Using immunoSEQ multiplex PCR, the repertoire was profiled, and TCRdb retains in-frame clones only, with some absent. The V and J calls and clone size are taken from that table; D and trimming were inferred from the DNA. The sample lists some 800,000 clones, approximately 92% occurring once. This specimen belongs to a study of shared clonotypes between healthy human individuals. Overall study findings and caveats: The study sampled only blood, and tissue repertoires likely differ.

The TCR comes from a young man in good health. The chain joins TRBV29-1 to TRBJ2-7; D is unresolved. Source material: naive CD8+ T cells sorted from blood. This CDR3 is CSVTHTGQAYEQYF. Here the CDR3 DNA reads TGCAGCGTTACTCATACCGGGCAGGCCTACGAGCAGTACTTC.